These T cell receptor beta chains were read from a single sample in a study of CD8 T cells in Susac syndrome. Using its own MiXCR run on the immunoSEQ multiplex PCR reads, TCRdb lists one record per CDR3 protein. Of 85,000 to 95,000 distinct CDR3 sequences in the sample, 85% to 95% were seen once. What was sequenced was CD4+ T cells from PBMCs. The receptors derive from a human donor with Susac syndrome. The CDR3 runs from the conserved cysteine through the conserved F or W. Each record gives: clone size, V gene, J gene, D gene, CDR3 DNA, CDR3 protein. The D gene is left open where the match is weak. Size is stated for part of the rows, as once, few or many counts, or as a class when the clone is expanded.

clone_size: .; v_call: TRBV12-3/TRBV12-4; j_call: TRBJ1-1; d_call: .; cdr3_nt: TGTGCCAGCTCGGAGGGGACTGAAGCTTTCTTT; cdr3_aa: CASSEGTEAFF
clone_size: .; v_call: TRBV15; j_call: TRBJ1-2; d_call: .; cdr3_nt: TGTGCCACCAGCAGAGATCACCTTGGCTACACCTTC; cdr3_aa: CATSRDHLGYTF
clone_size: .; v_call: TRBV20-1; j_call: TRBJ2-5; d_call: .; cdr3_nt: TGCAGTGCTACTGGGTACCAAGAGACCCAGTACTTC; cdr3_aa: CSATGYQETQYF
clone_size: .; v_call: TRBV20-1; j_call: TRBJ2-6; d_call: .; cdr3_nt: TGCAGTGCCCCGGGCCCTGGGGCCAACGTCCTGACTTTC; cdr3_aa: CSAPGPGANVLTF
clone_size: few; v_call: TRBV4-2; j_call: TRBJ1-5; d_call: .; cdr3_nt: TGTGCCAGCAGCCAAGAGTTGGCTCAGCCCCAGCATTTT; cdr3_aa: CASSQELAQPQHF
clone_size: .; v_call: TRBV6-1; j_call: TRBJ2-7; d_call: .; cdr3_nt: TGTGCCAGCAGTGAAGCAGGGGAAGTAAACGGAAGGCAGTACTTC; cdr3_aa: CASSEAGEVNGRQYF
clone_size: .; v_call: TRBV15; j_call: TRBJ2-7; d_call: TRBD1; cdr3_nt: TGTGCCACCAGCAGGGACAGGGGGGTCGAGCAGTACTTC; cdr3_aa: CATSRDRGVEQYF
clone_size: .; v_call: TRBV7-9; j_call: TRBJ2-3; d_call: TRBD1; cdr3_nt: TGTGCCAGCAGCACAGACAGGGACACAGATACGCAGTATTTT; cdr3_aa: CASSTDRDTDTQYF
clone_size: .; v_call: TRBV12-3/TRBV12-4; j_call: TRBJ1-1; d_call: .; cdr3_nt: TGTGCCAGCAGCGACCCAGGGGAGGGGATGAACACTGAAGCTTTCTTT; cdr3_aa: CASSDPGEGMNTEAFF
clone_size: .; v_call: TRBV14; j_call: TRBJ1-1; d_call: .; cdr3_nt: TGTGCCAGCAGCTCAACACAGGCGGCTGAAGCTTTCTTT; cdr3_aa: CASSSTQAAEAFF
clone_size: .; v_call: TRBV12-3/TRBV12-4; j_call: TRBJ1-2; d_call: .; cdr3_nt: TGTGCCAGCAGTTTGGGCGGATTCCCCTATGGCTACACCTTC; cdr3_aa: CASSLGGFPYGYTF
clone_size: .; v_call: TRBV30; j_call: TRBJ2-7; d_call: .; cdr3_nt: TGTGCCTGCGACAGTTCCTACGAGCAGTACTTC; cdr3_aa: CACDSSYEQYF
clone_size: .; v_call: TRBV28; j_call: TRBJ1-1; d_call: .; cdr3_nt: TGTGCCAGCAGACAAACAGGGTTGGAAACTGAAGCTTTCTTT; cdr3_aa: CASRQTGLETEAFF
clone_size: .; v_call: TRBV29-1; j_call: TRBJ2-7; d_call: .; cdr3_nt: TGCAGCGTTGAAGAGTCCCAGGAGGACCATGGCGAGCAGTACTTC; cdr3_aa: CSVEESQEDHGEQYF
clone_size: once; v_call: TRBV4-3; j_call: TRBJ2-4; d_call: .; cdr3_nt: TGCGCCAGCAGCCAAGATCTAAGGGGGGGAGCCAAAAACATTCAGTACTTC; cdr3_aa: CASSQDLRGGAKNIQYF
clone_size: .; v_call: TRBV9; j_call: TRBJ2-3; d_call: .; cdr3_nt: TGTGCCAGCAGCAACCGGGACCCGGACACAGATACGCAGTATTTT; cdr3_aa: CASSNRDPDTDTQYF
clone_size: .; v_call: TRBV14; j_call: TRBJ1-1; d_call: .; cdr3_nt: TGTGCCAGCAGCGTACACCTTATGGGGAGCACTGAAGCTTTCTTT; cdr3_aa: CASSVHLMGSTEAFF
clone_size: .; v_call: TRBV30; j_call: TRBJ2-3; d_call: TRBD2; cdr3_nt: TGTGCCTGGAACACGGGACTAGCCAGGCCTAATACGCAGTATTTT; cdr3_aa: CAWNTGLARPNTQYF
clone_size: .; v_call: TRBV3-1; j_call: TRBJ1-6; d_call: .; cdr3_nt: TGTGCCAGCAGCCAGGGGGGGGCGAGGTCACCCCTCCACTTT; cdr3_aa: CASSQGGARSPLHF
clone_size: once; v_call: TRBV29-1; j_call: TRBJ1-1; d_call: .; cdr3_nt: TGCAGCGTCCCGGGGTCAGAAGCTTTCTTT; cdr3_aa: CSVPGSEAFF
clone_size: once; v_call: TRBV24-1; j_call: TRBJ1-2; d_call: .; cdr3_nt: TGTGCCACCAGTGACGATCTCCAACTCTATGGCTACACCTTC; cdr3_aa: CATSDDLQLYGYTF
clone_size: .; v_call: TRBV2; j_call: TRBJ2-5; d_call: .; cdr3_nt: TGTGCCAGCAGCAGAGAACACCAAGAGACCCAGTACTTC; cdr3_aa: CASSREHQETQYF
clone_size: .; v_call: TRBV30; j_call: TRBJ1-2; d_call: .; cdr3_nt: TGTGCCTGGAGTGGGGCCCGGGACGGTAACTATGGCTACACCTTC; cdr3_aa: CAWSGARDGNYGYTF
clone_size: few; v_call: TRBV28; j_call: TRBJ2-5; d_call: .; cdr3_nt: TGTGCCAGCCGGCAGGGGGGAGAGACCCAGTACTTC; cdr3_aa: CASRQGGETQYF
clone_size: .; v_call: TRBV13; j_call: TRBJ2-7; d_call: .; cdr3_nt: TGTGCCAGCAGCTTTAGGGGATCCTACGAGCAGTACTTC; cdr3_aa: CASSFRGSYEQYF
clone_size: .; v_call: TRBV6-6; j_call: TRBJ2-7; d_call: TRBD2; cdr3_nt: TGTGCCAGCAGTATAGCGGGGGGGCCCCACGAGCAGTACTTC; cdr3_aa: CASSIAGGPHEQYF
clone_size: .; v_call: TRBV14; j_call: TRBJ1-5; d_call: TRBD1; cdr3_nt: TGTGCCAGCAGCCAAGGACAGGGGTCGGGGCCCCAGCATTTT; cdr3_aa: CASSQGQGSGPQHF
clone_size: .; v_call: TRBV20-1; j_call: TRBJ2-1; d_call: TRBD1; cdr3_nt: TGCAGTGTAGGGACAGGGGGACGCAATGAGCAGTTCTTC; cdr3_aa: CSVGTGGRNEQFF
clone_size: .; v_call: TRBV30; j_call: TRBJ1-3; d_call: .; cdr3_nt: TGTGCCTCCCCGGACAGATCCTCCTCTGGAAACACCATATATTTT; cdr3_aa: CASPDRSSSGNTIYF
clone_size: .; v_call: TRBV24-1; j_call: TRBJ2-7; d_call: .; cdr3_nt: TGTGCCACCACGTGGGGGAGGTCCTACGAGCAGTACTTC; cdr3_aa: CATTWGRSYEQYF
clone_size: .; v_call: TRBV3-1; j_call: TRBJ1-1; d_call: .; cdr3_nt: TGTGCCAGCAGCCATGGGGCGACCACTGAAGTTTTCTTT; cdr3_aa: CASSHGATTEVFF
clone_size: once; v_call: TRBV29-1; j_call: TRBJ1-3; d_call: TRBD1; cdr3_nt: TGCAGCGTTGTGCCGGGACAGGGGTCTGGAAACACCATATATTTT; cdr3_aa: CSVVPGQGSGNTIYF
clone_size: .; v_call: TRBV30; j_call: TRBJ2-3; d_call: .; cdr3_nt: TGTGCCTTCGACTCGGGTGACACAGATACGCAGTATTTT; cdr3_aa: CAFDSGDTDTQYF
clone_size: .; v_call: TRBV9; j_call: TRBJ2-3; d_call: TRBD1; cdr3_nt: TGTGCCAGCTGCGCCGGGACAGGGGATACGCAGTATTTT; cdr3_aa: CASCAGTGDTQYF
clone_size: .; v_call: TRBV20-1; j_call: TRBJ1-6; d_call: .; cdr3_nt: TGCAGTGTTACCAGAGCGGGGGGGGCAGGGAATTCACCCCTCCACTTT; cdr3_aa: CSVTRAGGAGNSPLHF
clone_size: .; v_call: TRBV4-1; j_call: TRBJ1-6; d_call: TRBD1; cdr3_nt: TGCGCCAGCAGCCAGGTCTGGACAGGAAGCTCCTATAATTCACCCCTCCACTTT; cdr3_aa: CASSQVWTGSSYNSPLHF
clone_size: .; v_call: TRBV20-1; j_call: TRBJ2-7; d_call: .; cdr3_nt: TGCAGTGCTAGAGATGGGCCGGAGCAGTACTTC; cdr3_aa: CSARDGPEQYF
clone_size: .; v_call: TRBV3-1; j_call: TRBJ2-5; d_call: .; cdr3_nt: TGTGCCAGCAGCCCAAGGTTGGAGACCCAGTACTTC; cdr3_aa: CASSPRLETQYF
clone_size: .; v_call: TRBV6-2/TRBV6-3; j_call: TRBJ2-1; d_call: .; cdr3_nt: TGTGCCAGCAGTCTAGGTCTCCTGTACAATGAGCAGTTCTTC; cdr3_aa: CASSLGLLYNEQFF
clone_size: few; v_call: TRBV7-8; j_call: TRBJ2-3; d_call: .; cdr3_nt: TGTGCCAGCAGCTTAGACCTAGATACGCAGTATTTT; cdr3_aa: CASSLDLDTQYF
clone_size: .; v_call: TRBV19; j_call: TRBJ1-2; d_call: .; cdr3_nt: TGTGCCAGTGATGACGGGACGCAAAGGTCGAGGGATGGCTACACCTTC; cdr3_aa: CASDDGTQRSRDGYTF
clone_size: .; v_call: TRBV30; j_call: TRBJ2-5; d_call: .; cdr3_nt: TGTGCCTGGAGTACTACCTTTCGGACCCAGTACTTC; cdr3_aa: CAWSTTFRTQYF
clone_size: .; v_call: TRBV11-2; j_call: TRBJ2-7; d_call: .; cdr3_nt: TGTGCCAGCAGCTTAGCCCCCCAGCTATCGGCCTACGAGCAGTACTTC; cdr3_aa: CASSLAPQLSAYEQYF
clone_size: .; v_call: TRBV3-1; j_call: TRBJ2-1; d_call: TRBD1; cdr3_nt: TGTGCCAGCAGCCAAAACAGGGGAAGCACCTACAATGAGCAGTTCTTC; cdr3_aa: CASSQNRGSTYNEQFF
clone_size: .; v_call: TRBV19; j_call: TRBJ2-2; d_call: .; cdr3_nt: TGTGCCAGTAGGACAGGGAACACCGGGGAGCTGTTTTTT; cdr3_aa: CASRTGNTGELFF
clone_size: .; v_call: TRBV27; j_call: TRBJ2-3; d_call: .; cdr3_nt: TGTGCCAGCAGGTCAGACTTTGGGGATACGCAGTATTTT; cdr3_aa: CASRSDFGDTQYF
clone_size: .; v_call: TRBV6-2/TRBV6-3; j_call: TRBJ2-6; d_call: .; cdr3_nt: TGTGCCAGCATTCTCAGTGTCTCTGGGGCCAACGTCCTGACTTTC; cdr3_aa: CASILSVSGANVLTF
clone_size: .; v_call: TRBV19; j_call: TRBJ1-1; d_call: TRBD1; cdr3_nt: TGTGCCAGCCTACTCAAAACAGGGGGCAGTGAAGCTTTCTTT; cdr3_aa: CASLLKTGGSEAFF
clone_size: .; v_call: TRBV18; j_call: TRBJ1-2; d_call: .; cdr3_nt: TGTGCCAGCTCGGAAGGGCGCTATGGCTACACCTTC; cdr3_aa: CASSEGRYGYTF
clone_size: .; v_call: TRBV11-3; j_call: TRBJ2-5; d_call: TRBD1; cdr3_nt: TGTGCCAGCAGTCGCACCGGGACAGGGGGAGAGACCCAGTACTTC; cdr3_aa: CASSRTGTGGETQYF
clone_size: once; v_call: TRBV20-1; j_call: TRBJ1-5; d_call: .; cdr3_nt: TGCAGTGCTAGAAATCTCCGGGGCAATCAGCCCCAGCATTTT; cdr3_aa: CSARNLRGNQPQHF